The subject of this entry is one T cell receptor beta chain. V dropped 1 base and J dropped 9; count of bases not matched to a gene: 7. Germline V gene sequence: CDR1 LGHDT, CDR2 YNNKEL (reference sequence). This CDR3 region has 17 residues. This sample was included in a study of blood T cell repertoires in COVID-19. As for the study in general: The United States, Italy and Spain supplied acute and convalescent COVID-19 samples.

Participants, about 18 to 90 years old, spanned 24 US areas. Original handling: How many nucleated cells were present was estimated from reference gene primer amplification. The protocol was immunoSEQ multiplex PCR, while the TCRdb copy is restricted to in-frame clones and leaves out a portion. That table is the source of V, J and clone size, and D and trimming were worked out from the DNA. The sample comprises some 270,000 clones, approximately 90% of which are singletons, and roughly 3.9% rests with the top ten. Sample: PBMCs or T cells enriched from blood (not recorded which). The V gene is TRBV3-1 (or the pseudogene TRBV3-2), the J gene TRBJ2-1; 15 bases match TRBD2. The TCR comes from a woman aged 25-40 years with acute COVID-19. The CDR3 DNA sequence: TGTGCCAGCAGCCAAGGGGAGGGACTAGCGGGAGGACGTGAGCAGTTCTTC. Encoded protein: CASSQGEGLAGGREQFF.